This T cell receptor (beta chain) appears in the sequencing data of a study of blood T cell repertoires in COVID-19. Study context: The samples span acute and convalescent COVID-19 from the United States, Italy and Spain.

The CDR3 length is 13 residues. Trimming stripped 3 bases from V and 1 base from J, with 6 bases between. Germline loops: CDR1 SGHAT, CDR2 FQNNGV. This clone was detected only once. As processed by the authors: Estimation of nucleated cell counts relied on the amplification of reference gene primers. Clones were read by immunoSEQ multiplex PCR, and TCRdb kept only the in-frame ones, dropping some. V, J and clone size reflect that table, while D and trimming were determined from the DNA. The sample shows 250,000 or so clones, over 80% of them seen only once. J is TRBJ1-2 and V is TRBV11-2, with D maybe TRBD1 (5 bases). The specimen sequenced was peripheral blood. This sequence originates from a woman aged 55-75 years with active or convalescent COVID-19. CDR3 DNA sequence: TGTGCCAGCAGCTTCGACAGTAACTATGGCTACACCTTC. It is translated as CASSFDSNYGYTF.